Shown below are 32 T cell receptor beta chains from a single sample sequenced in a study of blood T cells in healthy people across ages. Through a sample-barcoded 5' primer and a J-beta primer mix, a second PCR was run for roughly 6 to 11 cycles. TCRdb re-derived calls from the 5' RACE reads in MiXCR, one entry per CDR3 protein. The sample gives 750,000 to 850,000 distinct CDR3 sequences, just under 25% of which show up once; approximately 4% is in the top ten. The same data also contributed to another study, on T cells of mothers and their children.

The material sequenced was blood. Source of these receptors: a boy aged 10-17 years in good health.

This clonotype was counted between two and nine times. This chain connects TRBV12-3 or TRBV12-4 to TRBJ2-5; TRBD1 is a possible D gene (6 bases). There are 16 residues in the CDR3. Trimming cost V 3 bases and J 4 bases, with 18 bases left between them. CDR3: CASSFGLQGTGETQYF. DNA of the CDR3: TGTGCCAGCAGTTTCGGGCTGCAGGGGACGGGAGAGACCCAGTACTTC.

The chain employs TRBV11-2 and TRBJ2-2, with D unclear. The CDR3 covers 15 residues. Germline V CDR1 and CDR2: SGHAT, FQNNGV. Trimming stripped 0 bases from V and 4 bases from J, with 9 bases between. The CDR3 nucleotides read TGTGCCAGCAGCTTAGATCAGGAGCTCACCGGGGAGCTGTTTTTT. Its translation: CASSLDQELTGELFF.

There are many counts of this clonotype. This chain joins TRBV28 and TRBJ2-5, with 11 bases fitting TRBD1. V was clipped by 5 bases and J by 3 bases; unmatched bases: 2. Germline loops: CDR1 MDHEN, CDR2 SYDVKM. The CDR3 contains 14 residues. CDR3 nucleotides: TGTGCCAGCAGTCGGGACAGGGGGAAAGAGACCCAGTACTTC. It specifies CASSRDRGKETQYF. Filled out from reference TRBV28 and TRBJ2-5, the complete variable domain reads DVKVTQSSRYLVKRTGEKVFLECVQDMDHENMFWYRQDPGLGLRLIYFSYDVKMKEKGDIPEGYSVSREKKERFSLILESASTNQTSMYLCASSRDRGKETQYFGPGTRLLVL.

V gene TRBV6-6 combines with J gene TRBJ1-1; D unresolved. Deletions cut 4 bases from V and 7 bases from J, with 7 bases between. Germline CDR1 and CDR2: MNHNY and SVGAGI (reference sequence). CDR3 size: 11 residues. This CDR3 reads CASSSVLEAFF. The CDR3 DNA sequence: TGTGCCAGCAGTTCCGTCCTTGAAGCTTTCTTT.

This clonotype occurred a few times. The chain joins TRBV7-2 to TRBJ1-2; TRBD1 matches at 10 bases. The CDR3 is 17 residues long. V lost 5 bases and J lost 4; bases outside the gene matches: 13. CDR1 SGHTA and CDR2 FQGNSA come from the germline V gene. The CDR3 DNA is TGTGCCAGCAGCATTGACCGGTTGGGACAGGGGACCTATGGCTACACCTTC. The encoded protein is CASSIDRLGQGTYGYTF.

V usage is TRBV4-1 and J usage is TRBJ2-1, with D perhaps matching TRBD1 (6 bases). The CDR3 sequence is 16 residues long. V shed 4 bases and J shed 4 bases, with 17 bases lying between them. Per the germline V gene, CDR1 is MGHRA and CDR2 is YSYEKL. The CDR3 region has the DNA TGCGCCAGCAGCCGCATAGGACAGTTGCTTTACAATGAGCAGTTCTTC. Protein product: CASSRIGQLLYNEQFF.

The chain is built from TRBV20-1 and TRBJ2-5; maybe TRBD2 (6 bases). Per the germline V gene, CDR1 is DFQATT and CDR2 is SNEGSKA (reference sequence). Trimming cost V 6 bases and J 5 bases, with 16 bases left between them. The CDR3 is 13 amino acids. The CDR3 loop is CSAGRDSRETQYF. CDR3 bases: TGCAGTGCGGGACGGGACTCACGGGAGACCCAGTACTTC.

This chain uses TRBV20-1 with TRBJ1-1; D not certain. V was pared by 1 base and J by 5 bases, with 11 bases between. Looked up from germline, CDR1 is DFQATT and CDR2 is SNEGSKA (reference sequence). The CDR3 consists of 13 residues. The CDR3 coding sequence is TGCAGTGCTAGAGGGGTAATGAGTACTGAAGCTTTCTTT. Its protein product is CSARGVMSTEAFF.

This chain links TRBV29-1 with TRBJ2-2; the match to TRBD2 covers 14 bases. The CDR3 length is 17 residues. The V and J ends lost 7 bases and 0 bases, in that order; junction bases with no gene match: 7. CDR1 is SQVTM and CDR2 is ANQGSEA in the germline V gene. This CDR3 is CSASGLAGAPNTGELFF. The DNA of the CDR3 is TGCAGCGCCTCGGGACTAGCGGGAGCGCCGAACACCGGGGAGCTGTTTTTT.

This clonotype was seen only a few times. The V and J genes are TRBV6-5 and TRBJ2-5, with D possibly being TRBD2 (5 bases). Trimming shortened V by 5 bases and J by 1 base, and 14 bases separated the two germline ends. Germline lookup yields CDR1 MNHEY and CDR2 SVGAGI. The length of the CDR3 is 15 residues. Here the CDR3 reads CASSPGKGGQETQYF. The CDR3 nucleotides are TGTGCCAGCAGTCCCGGGAAGGGCGGCCAAGAGACCCAGTACTTC.

V is TRBV10-3 and J is TRBJ2-1; D might be TRBD1 or TRBD2, each matching 5 bases. Germline CDR1 reads ENHRY; CDR2 reads SYGVKD. The V and J ends lost 6 bases and 8 bases respectively, with 17 bases between them. The CDR3 totals 14 residues. CDR3: CAISTTGTIHEQFF. As DNA, the CDR3 is TGTGCCATCAGCACAACCGGGACCATCCATGAGCAGTTCTTC.

This chain connects TRBV28 to TRBJ2-3; TRBD2 matches at 12 bases. Germline V gives CDR1 MDHEN, CDR2 SYDVKM. J was trimmed by 4 bases and V by 9 bases; bases with no gene match: 17. The CDR3 sequence is 18 residues long. Here the CDR3 DNA reads TGTGCCAGTCGAAGGACTAGCGGGAATTCCCCCCCTCCAGATACGCAGTATTTT. The encoded protein is CASRRTSGNSPPPDTQYF.

This clonotype has just a few counts. The chain uses TRBV29-1 and TRBJ2-1; TRBD1 is a possible D gene (6 bases). V dropped 0 bases and J dropped 7 bases, with 16 bases sitting between them. This CDR3 region has 15 residues. Germline V gives CDR1 SQVTM, CDR2 ANQGSEA. The CDR3 DNA sequence: TGCAGCGTTGAAGACGGACAGTTCAAGGTGAATGAGCAGTTCTTC. Translated, it gives CSVEDGQFKVNEQFF.

Regarding this clonotype: Since no conserved phenylalanine or tryptophan closes the CDR3, a read error is the likely cause. The V and J genes are TRBV30 and TRBJ2-7, with TRBD2 as a possible D gene (7 bases). V was trimmed by 0 bases and J by 0 bases, leaving 12 bases between them. This CDR3 is 15 amino acids long. From germline, CDR1 is GTSNPN and CDR2 SVGIG (reference sequence). CDR3 sequence reads: CAWSVGGGLSYEQYL. DNA of the CDR3: TGTGCCTGGAGTGTCGGCGGGGGCCTCTCCTACGAGCAGTACCTC.

The CDR3 nucleotides are TGTGCCAGCAGCTTGCGGCACTACAATGAGCAGTTCTTC. Protein sequence: CASSLRHYNEQFF. The chain has TRBV7-2 and TRBJ2-1; no clear D gene. The CDR3 extends over 13 amino acids. Germline CDR1 reads SGHTA; CDR2 reads FQGNSA. The V end was cut by 3 bases, the J end by 3 bases, with 6 bases between.

This clonotype was found once. The chain recombines TRBV27 with TRBJ1-2, with 7 bases that match TRBD1. CDR3 length: 15 amino acids. V was clipped by 2 bases and J by 5 bases; unmatched bases: 8. In germline, CDR1 is MNHEY, CDR2 SMNVEV (reference sequence). This CDR3 reads CASSLDVQGKYGYTF. The DNA of the CDR3 is TGTGCCAGCAGTTTAGATGTACAGGGGAAGTATGGCTACACCTTC.

This clonotype appeared a few times. V gene TRBV29-1 combines with J gene TRBJ2-3; 7 bases fit TRBD1. The V segment lost 7 bases and the J segment 4 bases; nucleotides outside the gene matches: 2. The CDR3 contains 11 residues. Germline-derived CDR1 and CDR2 are SQVTM and ANQGSEA. CDR3 DNA: TGCAGCGGCACAGGGGCAGATACGCAGTATTTT. It is translated as CSGTGADTQYF.

This clonotype has just a few counts. The chain joins TRBV21-1 to TRBJ2-1. TRBV21-1 is annotated as a pseudogene. This CDR3 region has 13 residues. The CDR3 protein is CASSGRHRNEQFF. The DNA of the CDR3 is TGTGCCAGCAGCGGACGCCATCGCAATGAGCAGTTCTTC.

This clonotype was counted between two and nine times. The chain couples TRBV6-2 or TRBV6-3 to TRBJ2-7; D may be TRBD1 or TRBD2 (5 bases each). The CDR3 contains 15 residues. The V and J ends lost 0 bases and 3 bases respectively, with 12 bases between them. Germline CDR1 reads MNHEY; CDR2 reads SVGEGT. The chain's CDR3 is CASSYSINGGYEQYF. For the CDR3, the DNA is TGTGCCAGCAGTTACTCGATTAATGGGGGCTACGAGCAGTACTTC.

This clonotype has just a few counts. This rearrangement joins TRBV12-3 or TRBV12-4 to TRBJ1-1; no reliable D call. Between the trimmed V and J ends, which lost 8 bases and 0 bases, there was a span of 13 bases. The CDR3 consists of 14 residues. CDR3 coding DNA: TGTGCCAGCTCAATGGCACTTTTGAACACTGAAGCTTTCTTT. Its protein is CASSMALLNTEAFF.

This clonotype was observed a few times. J is TRBJ1-2 and V is TRBV5-8, with D perhaps matching TRBD1 (5 bases). The CDR3 loop spans 14 amino acids. CDR1 and CDR2 from the germline V gene are SGHTS and YDEGEE. Trimming left V 1 base short and J 6 bases short, with 13 bases between. This CDR3 reads CASSLPGVRHGYTF. The CDR3 nucleotides are TGTGCCAGCAGCTTGCCGGGGGTAAGGCATGGCTACACCTTC.

This clonotype was recorded a few times. The chain joins TRBV12-3 or TRBV12-4 to TRBJ2-2; D call uncertain. V was clipped by 2 bases and J by 7 bases, with 8 bases between them. This CDR3 spans 13 amino acids. CDR3 protein: CASSLWLNGELFF. CDR3 DNA: TGTGCCAGCAGTTTATGGCTAAACGGGGAGCTGTTTTTT.

This chain uses TRBV10-3 with TRBJ2-1; D unclear. With 1 base removed from V and 3 bases from J, the gap between germline ends came to 10 bases. Germline lookup yields CDR1 ENHRY and CDR2 SYGVKD. The CDR3 is 15 residues long. The CDR3, as DNA: TGTGCCATCAGTGAGTTGAGAGACCTCTACAATGAGCAGTTCTTC. As protein: CAISELRDLYNEQFF.

The chain links TRBV6-1 to TRBJ2-3, with 7 bases matching TRBD2. The CDR3 extends over 14 amino acids. Trimming removed 5 bases from V and 1 base from J; junction bases left unmatched: 3. CDR1 is MNHNS and CDR2 is SASEGT in the germline V gene. CDR3 residues: CASSFTSGTDTQYF. The CDR3 DNA reads TGTGCCAGCAGTTTTACTAGCGGCACAGATACGCAGTATTTT.

This chain links TRBV6-2 or TRBV6-3 with TRBJ1-5; D is perhaps TRBD1 (6 bases). The germline V gene encodes CDR1 MNHEY and CDR2 SVGEGT. This CDR3 has 15 residues. V lost 8 bases to trimming and J lost 2 bases, with 16 bases between them. The CDR3 region is CASSKGGLGNQPQHF. The CDR3 DNA reads as TGTGCCAGCTCGAAGGGGGGGTTGGGCAATCAGCCCCAGCATTTT.

This clonotype showed up just once. The V gene is TRBV15, the J gene TRBJ1-3; D unclear. The ends were cut back, 8 bases at V and 0 bases at J, with 11 bases in the middle. Germline lookup yields CDR1 LNHNV and CDR2 YYDKDF (reference sequence). This CDR3 contains 14 residues. CDR3 residues: CATRPLGSGNTIYF. The CDR3, as DNA: TGTGCCACCCGGCCTCTTGGCTCTGGAAACACCATATATTTT. Looking up the rest from reference TRBV15 and TRBJ1-3 gives the full variable domain: DAMVIQNPRYQVTQFGKPVTLSCSQTLNHNVMYWYQQKSSQAPKLLFHYYDKDFNNEADTPDNFQSRRPNTSFCFLDIRSPGLGDTAMYLCATRPLGSGNTIYFGEGSWLTVV.

This clonotype was observed once. The J gene is TRBJ2-4, the V gene TRBV29-1; 7 bases align to TRBD1. Germline V CDR1 and CDR2: SQVTM, ANQGSEA. The V and J ends lost 7 bases and 1 base, in that order; junction bases with no gene match: 10. The CDR3 sequence is 15 residues long. The CDR3 bases are TGCAGCGCTAGGGACAGCGGCGGGGCCAAAAACATTCAGTACTTC. Encoded protein: CSARDSGGAKNIQYF.

The chain has TRBV5-5 and TRBJ1-4; 9 bases line up with TRBD1. CDR1 and CDR2 (germline): SGHKS, YYEKEE (reference sequence). CDR3 length: 14 residues. V lost 1 base, J lost 10 bases, and 5 bases stayed unmatched. CDR3 protein: CASSLPRTGVKLFF. For the CDR3, the DNA is TGTGCCAGCAGCTTGCCGCGGACAGGGGTAAAACTGTTTTTT.

The CDR3 region has the DNA TGCAGTGCTAGGCACCCTTCCCAAGAGACCCAGTACTTC. Protein product: CSARHPSQETQYF. J is TRBJ2-5 and V is TRBV20-1; D is undetermined. Per germline, CDR1 DFQATT and CDR2 SNEGSKA (reference sequence). The V gene lost 3 bases and the J gene lost 1 base, with 9 bases spanning the gap. This CDR3 region has 13 residues.

The rearrangement links TRBV5-1 to TRBJ2-7, with 9 nucleotides matching TRBD1. The CDR3 is 14 amino acids. From germline, CDR1 is SGHRS and CDR2 YFSETQ. V was pared by 4 bases and J by 5 bases, with 7 bases of the junction left unmatched. The CDR3 region has the DNA TGCGCCAGCAGCGGGGGACAGGGCCCCGACGAGCAGTACTTC. This encodes CASSGGQGPDEQYF.

The table lists this clonotype with a count of one. V usage is TRBV4-2 and J usage is TRBJ2-5; the match to TRBD2 covers 14 bases. The J call is uncertain, as TRBJ2-1 better fits the DNA end. The CDR3 consists of 16 residues. Germline V gene lookup returns CDR1 LGHNA and CDR2 YNFKEQ. The CDR3 DNA is TGTGCCAGCAGCCAAGATTGGGGACTAGCGGGAGATGAGCAGTTCTTC. Protein: CASSQDWGLAGDEQFF.

The V gene is TRBV7-9, the J gene TRBJ2-2; either TRBD1 or TRBD2 may supply D (7 bases each). V was pared by 5 bases and J by 5 bases, with 12 bases between. Germline CDR1 and CDR2: SEHNR and FQNEAQ (reference sequence). This CDR3 region has 14 residues. The DNA of the CDR3 is TGTGCCAGCAGCCGACAGGGAGGGACCGGGGAGCTGTTTTTT. Its protein product is CASSRQGGTGELFF.